The rows below give T cell receptor beta chains drawn from one sample of a study of T cell responses to AZD1222 COVID-19 vaccine. Generated by immunoSEQ multiplex PCR, the TCRdb table keeps only in-frame clones and is missing some. The sample yields fewer than 70,000 clones, 80% to 90% seen once. The material was peripheral blood, obtained 28 days after the second AZD1222 dose. These receptors came from an adult who received the AZD1222 COVID-19 vaccine. Both conserved end residues are part of each CDR3. The D gene is left open where the match is weak. Clone size, where shown, is once, few, many, or a class for clones that have expanded.

clone size	J gene	D gene	V gene	CDR3 DNA	CDR3 protein
NA	TRBJ1-5	NA	TRBV3-1/TRBV3-2	TGTGCCAGCAGCCAAACAGGAGGAAATCAGCCCCAGCATTTT	CASSQTGGNQPQHF
NA	TRBJ1-5	NA	TRBV19	TGTGCCAGTAGTCCCCAGGGTGGCAATCAGCCCCAGCATTTT	CASSPQGGNQPQHF
NA	TRBJ1-1	NA	TRBV11-2	TGTGCCAGCAGCCCTCGACGGGATATGAACACTGAAGCTTTCTTT	CASSPRRDMNTEAFF
NA	TRBJ2-1	TRBD1	TRBV7-8	TGTGCCAGCAGCTTAGGGGCCGGGACAGAGACCTACAATGAGCAGTTCTTC	CASSLGAGTETYNEQFF
NA	TRBJ2-1	NA	TRBV9	TGTGCATCTAGCCGGGACTCAAGCTCCTACAATGAGCAGTTCTTC	CASSRDSSSYNEQFF
NA	TRBJ2-3	TRBD1	TRBV28	TGTGCCAGCAGTTTATCAGACAGGGAAGCAGATACGCAGTATTTT	CASSLSDREADTQYF
NA	TRBJ2-7	NA	TRBV9	TGTGCCAGCAGCGGCCGGGACACCGCCTACGAGCAGTACTTC	CASSGRDTAYEQYF
NA	TRBJ1-1	NA	TRBV28	TGTGCCAGCAGTTTAGCGTCTGCGAACACTGAAGCTTTCTTT	CASSLASANTEAFF
NA	TRBJ1-1	TRBD1	TRBV10-1	TGCGCCAGCAGTGACCCGGGACAGGGAAACACTGAAGCTTTCTTT	CASSDPGQGNTEAFF
NA	TRBJ2-7	NA	TRBV5-1	TGCGCCAGCAGCTTGGCCAAGGACGAGCAGTACTTC	CASSLAKDEQYF
once	TRBJ2-7	TRBD2	TRBV9	TGTGCCAGCAGCGAGACTAGCGGGAGCCTCTACGAGCAGTACTTC	CASSETSGSLYEQYF
NA	TRBJ2-5	NA	TRBV28	TGTGCCAGCAGTTCCCGGGGGATTAAAGAGACCCAGTACTTC	CASSSRGIKETQYF
NA	TRBJ2-7	NA	TRBV20-1	TGCAGTGCCGGGGCCTTGGTCGAGCAGTACTTC	CSAGALVEQYF
NA	TRBJ2-3	NA	TRBV11-2	TGTGCCAGCAGCTTCATTGGCTACCTCACAGATACGCAGTATTTT	CASSFIGYLTDTQYF
NA	TRBJ2-1	NA	TRBV10-3	TGTGCCGTCCGGCCCGGTCAGGACAATGAGCAGTTCTTC	CAVRPGQDNEQFF
NA	TRBJ2-3	NA	TRBV5-8	TGTGCCAGCAGCCCCGATAGTACGCAGTATTTT	CASSPDSTQYF
NA	TRBJ2-7	NA	TRBV9	TGTGCCAGCAACGCCCGGGACGGCCCCTACGAGCAGTACTTC	CASNARDGPYEQYF
NA	TRBJ1-1	NA	TRBV19	TGTGCCAGTAGGAACAGGGCCGGGGAAGCTTTCTTT	CASRNRAGEAFF
NA	TRBJ2-1	TRBD1	TRBV6-2/TRBV6-3	TGTGCCAGCAGTTACTCCCCCCCCAGGGGGTTCTACAATGAGCAGTTCTTC	CASSYSPPRGFYNEQFF
NA	TRBJ1-2	NA	TRBV29-1	TGCAGCGTAGGGGGAAACTATGGCTACACCTTC	CSVGGNYGYTF
NA	TRBJ1-1	TRBD1	TRBV7-9	TGTGCCAGCAGCGGCGGACAGGGGAACACTGAAGCTTTCTTT	CASSGGQGNTEAFF
NA	TRBJ1-6	NA	TRBV11-2	TGTGCCAGCAGCCCCGGACAGTATAATTCACCCCTCCACTTT	CASSPGQYNSPLHF
NA	TRBJ2-2	NA	TRBV19	TGTGCCAGTAGTTCCCTTACGGGGTTAAACACCGGGGAGCTGTTTTTT	CASSSLTGLNTGELFF
NA	TRBJ2-1	TRBD1	TRBV5-1	TGCGCCAGCAGCACACAGGGGGCGGATTACAATGAGCAGTTCTTC	CASSTQGADYNEQFF
NA	TRBJ2-7	TRBD1	TRBV18	TGTGCCAGCTCACCAGGACAGGGGGCCGGTTACGAGCAGTACTTC	CASSPGQGAGYEQYF
NA	TRBJ1-2	TRBD1	TRBV4-1	TGCGCCAGCAGCCAAGACCAGGGGGCCGGTGGCTACACCTTC	CASSQDQGAGGYTF
NA	TRBJ1-5	NA	TRBV2	TGTGCCAGCACCAAGGCACAGGGTCGTCAGCCCCAGCATTTT	CASTKAQGRQPQHF
NA	TRBJ2-1	TRBD2	TRBV14	TGTGCCAGCAGCCAAGTGGAGACTAGCGGGATTCTATACAATGAGCAGTTCTTC	CASSQVETSGILYNEQFF
NA	TRBJ2-1	TRBD2	TRBV5-6	TGTGCCAGCAGCTCTAGCGGGGGGGCCAATACGGGGTTCTTC	CASSSSGGANTGFF
once	TRBJ1-2	NA	TRBV20-1	TGCAGTGCTAGTTCTGATTACTATGGCTACACCTTC	CSASSDYYGYTF
NA	TRBJ2-1	NA	TRBV6-5	TGTGCCAGCAGTTACGGCGGGGTTGCGGTGAATGAGCAGTTCTTC	CASSYGGVAVNEQFF
NA	TRBJ2-1	NA	TRBV28	TGTGCCAGCAGTTTGGATGAGCAGTTCTTC	CASSLDEQFF
NA	TRBJ1-5	NA	TRBV5-1	TGCGCCAGCAGCTTGGAGGGGTTGGGAGGCAATCAGCCCCAGCATTTT	CASSLEGLGGNQPQHF
NA	TRBJ1-5	TRBD1	TRBV5-6	TGTGCCAGCAGTTGGGACAGGGGTAATAGCAATCAGCCCCAGCATTTT	CASSWDRGNSNQPQHF
once	TRBJ2-7	NA	TRBV6-5	TGTGCCAGCCAACAACGGGGGCGGCCCAACGAGCAGTACTTC	CASQQRGRPNEQYF
once	TRBJ2-2	TRBD2	TRBV24-1	TGTGCCACCAGTGATACGGCGGGGGGGAACACCGGGGAGCTGTTTTTT	CATSDTAGGNTGELFF
NA	TRBJ2-2	TRBD2	TRBV3-1/TRBV3-2	TGTGCCAGCAGCCAGAGGCTAGCGGGGGGCCCGAACACCGGGGAGCTGTTTTTT	CASSQRLAGGPNTGELFF
NA	TRBJ1-5	NA	TRBV4-3	TGCGCCAGCAGCCCCACAGGGAATCAGCCCCAGCATTTT	CASSPTGNQPQHF
NA	TRBJ1-1	NA	TRBV3-1/TRBV3-2	TGTGCCAGCAGCCAAGAGTACGGAGAAGCTTTCTTT	CASSQEYGEAFF
NA	TRBJ2-7	NA	TRBV18	TGTGCCAGCTCACGCCGGGACTCCCAATCCTACGAGCAGTACTTC	CASSRRDSQSYEQYF
once	TRBJ2-2	TRBD2	TRBV12-3/TRBV12-4	TGTGCCTCCGGGAGGGACACCGGGGAGCTGTTTTTT	CASGRDTGELFF
NA	TRBJ2-3	NA	TRBV9	TGTGCCAGCTCCTCCTGGGTAGGAGATACGCAGTATTTT	CASSSWVGDTQYF
NA	TRBJ1-1	NA	TRBV5-1	TGCGCCAGCAGCTTGGTCTCTGGGGCTGGGACTGAAGCTTTCTTT	CASSLVSGAGTEAFF
NA	TRBJ2-7	NA	TRBV5-4	TGTGCCAGCAGAGACAGCCGGGGCTCCTACGAGCAGTACTTC	CASRDSRGSYEQYF
few	TRBJ2-3	NA	TRBV3-1/TRBV3-2	TGTGCCAGCAGCCAAGTGTTAGCGACAGATACGCAGTATTTT	CASSQVLATDTQYF
few	TRBJ1-4	NA	TRBV9	TGTGCCAGCTCACTGACAGGTGTTAATGAAAAACTGTTTTTT	CASSLTGVNEKLFF
NA	TRBJ1-5	NA	TRBV2	TGTGCCAGCAGTAGGACACCTTATAGCAATCAGCCCCAGCATTTT	CASSRTPYSNQPQHF
NA	TRBJ1-1	NA	TRBV9	TGTGCCAGCAGCGTAGCACAGAACACTGAAGCTTTCTTT	CASSVAQNTEAFF
NA	TRBJ1-2	NA	TRBV4-1	TGCGCCAGCAGCCAAGGACAGCTCTATGGCTACACCTTC	CASSQGQLYGYTF
NA	TRBJ2-3	TRBD2	TRBV4-1	TGCGCCAGCAGCCAAGATGGGGCGGGGGGGAGCACAGATACGCAGTATTTT	CASSQDGAGGSTDTQYF